A single sample is the source of the 21 T cell receptor beta chains below, sequenced in a study of post-analysis software for immune sequencing data. Study-wide results and limits: Roughly 5 TRBV segments, TRBV5-6, TRBV5-1 and TRBV20-1 among them, were found more frequent in patients than controls.

Incorporated into the TCR beta cDNA libraries were unique molecular identifiers, which served to reduce PCR and sequencing biases. TCRdb reprocessed the PCR reads with MiXCR, giving one entry per CDR3 protein. The table has 800,000 to 950,000 distinct CDR3 sequences, about 50% seen once; the top ten hold 4.6%. No antigens are known for them. Sequencing input: blood. Receptors originate from a girl between 10 and 17 years old with multiple sclerosis.

This chain joins TRBV28 and TRBJ2-6; TRBD1 aligns across 7 bases. The CDR3 is 20 residues long. Unmatched junction bases numbered 21, after V lost 6 bases and J lost 4 bases. Germline loops: CDR1 MDHEN, CDR2 SYDVKM. The CDR3 nucleotides read TGTGCCAGCAGCCTAAACCCGGGACAGAGACGAATTGGAGGGGCCAACGTCCTGACTTTC. It translates to CASSLNPGQRRIGGANVLTF. The whole variable domain, remainder taken from reference TRBV28 and TRBJ2-6, is DVKVTQSSRYLVKRTGEKVFLECVQDMDHENMFWYRQDPGLGLRLIYFSYDVKMKEKGDIPEGYSVSREKKERFSLILESASTNQTSMYLCASSLNPGQRRIGGANVLTFGAGSRLTVL.

This clonotype was detected once. The DNA for the CDR3 is TGCAGTGCTGGGCGGGACAGGCCTCGCGCAGATACGCAGTATTTT. Encoded protein: CSAGRDRPRADTQYF. The chain has TRBV20-1 and TRBJ2-3, with 8 bases identical to TRBD1. Looked up from germline, CDR1 is DFQATT and CDR2 is SNEGSKA (reference sequence). Unmatched junction bases numbered 11, after V lost 5 bases and J lost 4 bases. This CDR3 is built from 15 residues.

Turning to this clonotype: The junction departs from germline at one end; a sequencing error may be responsible. The V call is TRBV29-1, the J call TRBJ1-1; tentative D call: TRBD1 (5 bases). Germline V gene lookup returns CDR1 SQVTM and CDR2 ANQGSEA. The CDR3 has 12 amino acids. This CDR3 is CSVAGGNTEAFF. The CDR3 nucleotides read TGTAGCGTAGCCGGGGGAAACACTGAAGCTTTCTTT.

The V and J genes are TRBV5-1 and TRBJ1-4; D not certain. This CDR3 has 15 residues. With 0 bases removed from V and 0 bases from J, the gap between germline ends came to 6 bases. The germline CDR1 and CDR2 sequences are SGHRS and YFSETQ. CDR3 amino acids: CASSLARATNEKLFF. Here the CDR3 DNA reads TGCGCCAGCAGCTTGGCCCGGGCAACTAATGAAAAACTGTTTTTT.

The V call is TRBV27, the J call TRBJ2-7; D is unclear. Germline V gene sequence: CDR1 MNHEY, CDR2 SMNVEV (reference sequence). V lost 7 bases, J lost 4 bases, and 14 bases lay in between. This CDR3 comprises 13 residues. This CDR3 reads CASTPSVTYEQYF. The CDR3 bases are TGTGCCAGCACTCCATCGGTTACATACGAGCAGTACTTC.

The V and J genes are TRBV10-3 and TRBJ2-4; 11 nucleotides agree with TRBD2. The J call is in doubt because the DNA end fits TRBJ2-5 better. CDR1 ENHRY and CDR2 SYGVKD come from the germline V gene. CDR3 size: 14 residues. The CDR3, as DNA: TGTGCCATCAGTGCTAGCGGGGGGCAAGAGACCCAGTACTTC. It yields the protein CAISASGGQETQYF.

This clonotype was detected a few times. The CDR3 region has the DNA TGTGCCAGCAGTCCCAAACGGCTAGAGGTCCGCGAGCAGTACTTC. Protein sequence: CASSPKRLEVREQYF. The chain is built from TRBV27 and TRBJ2-7; D unclear. V gave up 5 bases and J gave up 6 bases, with 20 bases separating them. The CDR3 totals 15 residues. CDR1 and CDR2 (germline): MNHEY, SMNVEV (reference sequence).

This clonotype was seen a few times. V and J are TRBV20-1 and TRBJ2-3, with TRBD2 matching 13 bases. Germline CDR1 reads DFQATT; CDR2 reads SNEGSKA (reference sequence). V gave up 6 bases and J gave up 0 bases; unmatched junction bases: 6. The CDR3 sequence is 16 residues long. Here the CDR3 DNA reads TGCAGTGCAGGACTAGCGGGGGCCCCCAGCACAGATACGCAGTATTTT. Encoded protein: CSAGLAGAPSTDTQYF.

The genes are TRBV7-9 and TRBJ2-1, with 12 bases that match TRBD2. Germline lookup yields CDR1 SEHNR and CDR2 FQNEAQ (reference sequence). J gave up 1 base and V 4 bases, and 11 bases lay outside the gene matches. This CDR3 is built from 19 residues. CDR3 DNA: TGTGCCAGCAGCTCACAGACAGGGACTAGCGGGTCTTCCTACAATGAGCAGTTCTTC. It specifies CASSSQTGTSGSSYNEQFF.

This clonotype was counted between two and nine times. The V call is TRBV10-3, the J call TRBJ1-2; 7 nucleotides agree with TRBD1. The CDR3 extends over 15 amino acids. After removal of 7 bases from V and 5 bases from J, the junction contained 13 bases not matched to a gene. The germline V gene has CDR1 ENHRY and CDR2 SYGVKD. CDR3 coding DNA: TGTGCCATCACCGCCGCTGGAGGGGGCGGATATGGCTACACCTTC. Protein: CAITAAGGGGYGYTF.

CDR3: CASSLGYSGATYNEQFF. The CDR3 coding sequence is TGTGCCAGCAGCTTGGGCTATAGCGGGGCCACCTACAATGAGCAGTTCTTC. The chain has TRBV11-3 and TRBJ2-1; TRBD2 matches 8 bases. The J segment lost 2 bases and the V segment lost 3 bases, leaving 9 bases of the junction unmatched. Looked up from germline, CDR1 is SGHNT and CDR2 is YENEEA. The length of the CDR3 is 17 residues. Drawing the rest from reference TRBV11-3 and TRBJ2-1, the complete variable domain is EAGVVQSPRYKIIEKKQPVAFWCNPISGHNTLYWYLQNLGQGPELLIRYENEEAVDDSQLPKDRFSAERLKGVDSTLKIQPAELGDSAVYLCASSLGYSGATYNEQFFGPGTRLTVL.

V is TRBV7-9 and J is TRBJ2-3; the D call may be TRBD1 or TRBD2 (5 bases each). Trimming removed 4 bases from V and 6 bases from J, with 17 bases in between. Germline-derived CDR1 and CDR2 are SEHNR and FQNEAQ (reference sequence). The CDR3 contains 15 residues. In nucleotides, the CDR3 is TGTGCCAGCAGCTCAACCGGGACCGCACGGGATACGCAGTATTTT. It encodes CASSSTGTARDTQYF.

This clonotype was found many times. An end of the junction does not agree with germline; a read error may underlie this. This chain uses TRBV5-1 with TRBJ2-7; the D is unclear. CDR1 and CDR2 (germline): SGHRS, YFSETQ. This CDR3 region has 14 residues. The CDR3 loop is CASSLAGTSYEQYF. CDR3 DNA: TGTGCCAGCAGCTTGGCCGGAACCTCCTACGAGCAGTACTTC.

This clonotype was counted only a few times. The chain has TRBV29-1 and TRBJ1-2; 7 positions match TRBD1. From germline, CDR1 is SQVTM and CDR2 ANQGSEA. The V and J ends lost 8 bases and 6 bases, in that order; junction bases with no gene match: 6. The CDR3 length is 11 residues. Here the CDR3 reads CSYDRADGYTF. CDR3 nucleotides: TGCAGCTATGACAGGGCTGATGGCTACACCTTC. Filled out from reference TRBV29-1 and TRBJ1-2, the complete variable domain reads SAVISQKPSRDICQRGTSLTIQCQVDSQVTMMFWYRQQPGQSLTLIATANQGSEATYESGFVIDKFPISRPNLTFSTLTVSNMSPEDSSIYLCSYDRADGYTFGSGTRLTVV.

V is TRBV2 and J is TRBJ2-1; 10 bases align to TRBD2. The CDR3 has 16 residues. Per germline, CDR1 SNHLY and CDR2 FYNNEI. The J segment lost 5 bases and the V segment lost 1 base, leaving 5 bases of the junction unmatched. The DNA of the CDR3 is TGTGCCAGCAGTGAAGGGCCAGCGGGAGGGAACAATGAGCAGTTCTTC. It codes for CASSEGPAGGNNEQFF.

This rearrangement joins TRBV29-1 to TRBJ2-3; possible D gene TRBD1, 5 bases. CDR1 SQVTM and CDR2 ANQGSEA come from the germline V gene. The V and J ends lost 4 bases and 4 bases respectively, with 12 bases between them. The CDR3 extends over 13 amino acids. The CDR3 reads CSVGGLRPDTQYF. The DNA of the CDR3 is TGCAGCGTTGGGGGCCTTCGACCAGATACGCAGTATTTT.

The J gene is TRBJ2-5, the V gene TRBV5-1; no clear D gene. The V gene's germline CDR1 is SGHRS and CDR2 YFSETQ. Trimming removed 1 base from V and 0 bases from J, with 10 bases in between. The CDR3 has 15 residues. CDR3 DNA: TGCGCCAGCAGCTTGAGGCAGTATAACCAAGAGACCCAGTACTTC. It translates to CASSLRQYNQETQYF.

V gene TRBV20-1 combines with J gene TRBJ2-1; weak D call: TRBD2 (6 bases). V was shortened by 5 bases and J by 6 bases, with 11 bases between the two germline ends. The CDR3 sequence is 12 residues long. Looked up from germline, CDR1 is DFQATT and CDR2 is SNEGSKA (reference sequence). CDR3 protein: CSAGDLSNEQFF. DNA for the CDR3: TGCAGTGCTGGGGACTTGAGCAATGAGCAGTTCTTC.

This clonotype was seen a few times. The rearrangement uses TRBV24-1 and TRBJ2-1; TRBD2 matches at 13 bases. Losses at the gene ends were 2 bases for V and 4 bases for J; bases not matched to a gene: 7. The CDR3 spans 18 residues. CDR1 is KGHDR and CDR2 is SFDVKD in the germline V gene. CDR3 in amino acids: CATSDSTGTSGVYNEQFF. The CDR3 DNA reads TGTGCCACCAGTGATTCCACCGGGACTAGCGGGGTTTACAATGAGCAGTTCTTC.

This clonotype was detected a few times. J is TRBJ2-1 and V is TRBV28; 9 bases agree with TRBD1. The V gene end was trimmed by 7 bases and the J gene end by 1 base; junction bases not matched to a gene: 5. CDR3 length: 15 amino acids. CDR1 and CDR2 from the germline V gene are MDHEN and SYDVKM. The CDR3 DNA follows: TGTGCCAGCACCTGGGGGACAGGGTCCTACAATGAGCAGTTCTTC. This gives the protein CASTWGTGSYNEQFF.

This clonotype has only a few counts. The rearrangement uses TRBV5-1 and TRBJ1-1; D is possibly TRBD1 (6 bases). CDR1 is SGHRS, CDR2 YFSETQ, per germline. V shed 3 bases and J shed 5 bases, with 20 bases lying between them. This CDR3 comprises 16 residues. CDR3 loop: CASSSPPGVLRTEAFF. The CDR3 region has the DNA TGCGCCAGCAGCTCCCCCCCAGGGGTATTGAGAACTGAAGCTTTCTTT.